These 32 T cell receptor beta chains were sequenced from one sample in a study of regulatory T cells. Their target antigens are unknown. Study results and limitations: In CD3G-deficient patients, conventional CD4+ T cells were enriched for hydrophobic CDR3 residues at positions 6 and 7.

The primer mix had 52 TRBV and 13 TRBJ primers. Profiled with immunoSEQ multiplex PCR; TCRdb holds only in-frame clones, not every one. This sample carries 25,000 or so clones, roughly 84% of them seen once, and the ten largest clones take roughly 1.3%. Material for sequencing was conventional CD4+ T cells sorted from blood. The receptors here all came from a child younger than 18 with CD3G deficiency.

This chain's CDR3 is CASNWDFRGTDTQYF. The CDR3 region has the DNA TGTGCCAGCAATTGGGACTTCCGAGGGACAGATACGCAGTATTTT. This sequence joins TRBV6-1 and TRBJ2-3, with D perhaps TRBD2 (6 bases). The CDR3 runs to 15 residues. V was cut by 7 bases and J by 3 bases, with 17 bases left in between. Germline CDR1 reads MNHNS; CDR2 reads SASEGT.

This clone appeared once. This chain connects TRBV5-1 to TRBJ2-2; 9 nucleotides align to TRBD2. The CDR3 totals 15 residues. V was pared by 5 bases and J by 4 bases, with 6 bases of the junction left unmatched. Germline V gives CDR1 SGHRS, CDR2 YFSETQ. The CDR3 sequence: CASSPTSGLTGELFF. DNA for the CDR3: TGCGCCAGCAGTCCGACTAGCGGCCTCACCGGGGAGCTGTTTTTT. The whole variable domain, remainder taken from reference TRBV5-1 and TRBJ2-2, is KAGVTQTPRYLIKTRGQQVTLSCSPISGHRSVSWYQQTPGQGLQFLFEYFSETQRNKGNFPGRFSGRQFSNSRSEMNVSTLELGDSALYLCASSPTSGLTGELFFGEGSRLTVL.

The V and J genes are TRBV28 and TRBJ2-3; 11 nucleotides match TRBD1. Looked up from germline, CDR1 is MDHEN and CDR2 is SYDVKM. Losses at the gene ends were 3 bases for V and 4 bases for J; bases not matched to a gene: 3. The CDR3 contains 15 residues. The CDR3 sequence: CASSLRTGGPDTQYF. CDR3 bases: TGTGCCAGCAGTTTGAGGACAGGGGGCCCAGATACGCAGTATTTT.

The gene calls are TRBV6-1 and TRBJ2-5; 8 bases line up with TRBD2. Germline V gene data show CDR1 as MNHNS and CDR2 as SASEGT. The CDR3 covers 14 residues. Trimming cost V 2 bases and J 11 bases; bases outside gene matches: 10. CDR3 sequence (DNA): TGTGCCAGCAGTGAAATGAGGGGAGCGGGAGAACAGTACTTC. This gives the protein CASSEMRGAGEQYF.

This clone was seen only once. The chain uses TRBV6-1 and TRBJ2-5, with D hard to call. The germline CDR1 and CDR2 sequences are MNHNS and SASEGT. V gave up 3 bases and J gave up 4 bases, with 15 bases separating them. The CDR3 sequence is 15 residues long. The CDR3: CASSEKADYRETQYF. Here the CDR3 DNA reads TGTGCCAGCAGTGAGAAGGCAGATTATCGAGAGACCCAGTACTTC.

The chain combines TRBV6-1 with TRBJ1-5; perhaps TRBD1 as D (5 bases). The V gene lost 4 bases and the J gene lost 7 bases, with 14 bases spanning the gap. The germline V gene has CDR1 MNHNS and CDR2 SASEGT. CDR3 size: 14 residues. This CDR3 reads CASSGSLPGQPQHF. The CDR3 coding sequence is TGTGCCAGCAGTGGGTCCCTCCCAGGGCAGCCCCAGCATTTT.

The V call is TRBV10-3, the J call TRBJ2-7; no definite D call. The germline V and J ends were trimmed by 4 bases and 7 bases, with 14 bases remaining between them. Germline CDR1 ENHRY, CDR2 SYGVKD. The CDR3 contains 13 residues. The CDR3 DNA follows: TGTGCCATCAGTGGCTCTACGGTCGGAGAGCAGTACTTC. It translates to CAISGSTVGEQYF.

The rearrangement joins TRBV20-1 to TRBJ1-1, with 7 bases that match TRBD1. Germline V CDR1 and CDR2: DFQATT, SNEGSKA (reference sequence). V lost 6 bases and J lost 7; bases outside the gene matches: 5. The CDR3 totals 11 residues. The CDR3 nucleotides are TGCAGTGCAGCCGGACAGGTTGAAGCTTTCTTT. Encoded protein: CSAAGQVEAFF.

The chain couples TRBV19 to TRBJ2-1, with 7 bases fitting TRBD2. J gave up 7 bases and V 2 bases, and 8 bases lay outside the gene matches. CDR1 and CDR2 (germline): LNHDA, SQIVND (reference sequence). This CDR3 spans 15 amino acids. The CDR3 DNA follows: TGTGCCAGTAGTATATTGGGGGAGGGCCAGAATGAGCAGTTCTTC. Residues: CASSILGEGQNEQFF.

This clone was found once. The chain is built from TRBV30 and TRBJ1-1, with a tentative D call TRBD1 (5 bases). The CDR3 totals 13 residues. Trimming removed 1 base at V and 5 bases at J, with 11 bases between. Germline-derived CDR1 and CDR2 are GTSNPN and SVGIG (reference sequence). The CDR3 spells CAWSEGLRTEAFF. In nucleotides, the CDR3 is TGTGCCTGGAGTGAGGGGCTGAGGACTGAAGCTTTCTTT.

The genes are TRBV7-9 and TRBJ2-3; weak D call: TRBD1 (6 bases). The CDR3 contains 17 residues. Germline V gene sequence: CDR1 SEHNR, CDR2 FQNEAQ (reference sequence). The ends were cut back, 1 base at V and 2 bases at J, with 16 bases in the middle. CDR3 DNA sequence: TGTGCCAGCAGCTTAGGGGTTGGAACGGGACACACAGATACGCAGTATTTT. This encodes CASSLGVGTGHTDTQYF.

CDR3 loop: CASSPTRGGGSYEQYF. The CDR3 nucleotides are TGTGCCAGCAGTCCAACCAGGGGTGGCGGCTCCTACGAGCAGTACTTC. The V gene is TRBV28, the J gene TRBJ2-7, with D perhaps TRBD1 (6 bases). CDR1 and CDR2 from the germline V gene are MDHEN and SYDVKM. The CDR3 has 16 residues. V was pared by 5 bases and J by 0 bases, with 17 bases between.

This chain uses TRBV7-3 with TRBJ1-2, with TRBD1 matching over 7 bases. Germline V gives CDR1 SGHTA, CDR2 FQGTGA. V lost 5 bases, J lost 5 bases, and 17 bases stayed unmatched. The CDR3 is 17 residues long. The CDR3 loop is CASSPSGGNRDRYGYTF. CDR3 DNA sequence: TGTGCCAGCAGCCCGTCAGGGGGGAACAGGGATAGGTATGGCTACACCTTC.

This clone was counted between two and nine times. Here the CDR3 DNA reads TGTGCCAGCAGCACCCGGACTAGCGGGAGGTACGAGCAGTACTTC. Amino acid sequence: CASSTRTSGRYEQYF. The chain combines TRBV7-2 with TRBJ2-7; 14 nucleotides line up with TRBD2. CDR1 and CDR2 (germline): SGHTA, FQGNSA. This CDR3 spans 15 amino acids. V shed 5 bases and J 4 bases; nucleotides not matched to a gene: 4.

The CDR3 DNA reads as TGCGCCAGCAGCTCCGGGACAGGGGGCGGGGGGGAGCAGTTCTTC. Its protein is CASSSGTGGGGEQFF. The chain joins TRBV5-1 to TRBJ2-1; 12 bases align to TRBD1. Trimming took 3 bases from V and 10 from J; bases not matched to a gene: 8. Germline lookup yields CDR1 SGHRS and CDR2 YFSETQ. The CDR3 extends over 15 amino acids.

The CDR3 DNA is TGTGCCAGCTCAGTAGCCGCAGATACGCAGTATTTT. Protein product: CASSVAADTQYF. The V and J genes are TRBV18 and TRBJ2-3; D is unresolved. V dropped 5 bases and J dropped 4 bases, with 7 bases sitting between them. The CDR3 totals 12 residues. The germline gives CDR1 KGHSH, CDR2 LQKENI.

CDR3 DNA sequence: TGCGCCAGCAGCTTGCTCCCCACTTACAATGAGCAGTTCTTC. Translated, it gives CASSLLPTYNEQFF. The genes are TRBV5-1 and TRBJ2-1; D gene uncertain. The CDR3 spans 14 residues. Per the germline V gene, CDR1 is SGHRS and CDR2 is YFSETQ. V lost 1 base, J lost 4 bases, and 9 bases lay in between.

The V gene is TRBV10-3, the J gene TRBJ2-3; 12 positions match TRBD2. The junction had 4 bases not matched to a gene; V was cut back by 10 bases and J by 5 bases. The CDR3 is 13 residues long. Germline lookup yields CDR1 ENHRY and CDR2 SYGVKD. The CDR3 spells CATGLAGKDTQYF. CDR3 bases: TGTGCCACCGGACTAGCGGGAAAAGATACGCAGTATTTT.

This clone has a handful of counts. The rearrangement links TRBV7-9 to TRBJ1-1; D is unclear. The V end was cut by 2 bases, the J end by 1 base, with 5 bases between. The CDR3 consists of 13 residues. Per the germline V gene, CDR1 is SEHNR and CDR2 is FQNEAQ (reference sequence). CDR3: CASSLNRNTEAFF. CDR3 DNA: TGTGCCAGCAGCTTAAATAGGAACACTGAAGCTTTCTTT.

The CDR3 bases are TGTGCCAGCAGTGACTCGATTGTCCAGGGGGGCGGAAACACCATATATTTT. Amino acid sequence: CASSDSIVQGGGNTIYF. This chain uses TRBV6-4 with TRBJ1-3; TRBD1 matches 7 bases. Trimming took 0 bases from V and 4 from J; bases not matched to a gene: 9. The CDR3 covers 17 residues. Germline V gene lookup returns CDR1 MRHNA and CDR2 SNTAGT.

The chain uses TRBV28 and TRBJ1-1, with 8 bases identical to TRBD1. This CDR3 spans 12 amino acids. Germline-derived CDR1 and CDR2 are MDHEN and SYDVKM. With 5 bases clipped from V and 7 bases from J, the junction kept 3 bases outside the gene matches. The CDR3 spells CASSTRGLEAFF. CDR3 DNA sequence: TGTGCCAGCAGTACCAGGGGGCTTGAAGCTTTCTTT. The full variable domain, its missing parts supplied by reference TRBV28 and TRBJ1-1, is DVKVTQSSRYLVKRTGEKVFLECVQDMDHENMFWYRQDPGLGLRLIYFSYDVKMKEKGDIPEGYSVSREKKERFSLILESASTNQTSMYLCASSTRGLEAFFGQGTRLTVV.

V gene TRBV28 combines with J gene TRBJ1-1; 12 bases agree with TRBD1. V shed 6 bases, J shed 4 bases, and the junction held 12 bases outside the gene matches. The germline V gene encodes CDR1 MDHEN and CDR2 SYDVKM. The CDR3 spans 17 residues. CDR3 amino acids: CASRLSGTGGRGTEAFF. CDR3 coding DNA: TGTGCCAGCAGACTATCCGGGACAGGGGGCCGTGGCACTGAAGCTTTCTTT.

A few counts support this clone. The rearrangement uses TRBV10-3 and TRBJ1-2, with 7 bases identical to TRBD1. CDR3 size: 13 residues. The junction had 5 bases not matched to a gene; V was cut back by 10 bases and J by 0 bases. CDR1 and CDR2 (germline): ENHRY, SYGVKD. The DNA for the CDR3 is TGTGCCACCTCAGGGACAGCTAACTATGGCTACACCTTC. Residues: CATSGTANYGYTF.

This sequence joins TRBV28 and TRBJ2-6; no reliable D call. In germline, CDR1 is MDHEN, CDR2 SYDVKM. With 6 bases removed from V and 2 bases from J, the gap between germline ends came to 11 bases. The CDR3 contains 15 residues. CDR3 sequence reads: CASSPRLAGANVLTF. CDR3 nucleotides: TGTGCCAGCAGCCCGCGGTTGGCTGGGGCCAACGTCCTGACTTTC.

This clone was detected only once. The chain links TRBV6-1 to TRBJ1-5, with 11 bases aligning to TRBD1. The CDR3 runs 14 residues. V lost 4 bases to trimming and J lost 6 bases; unmatched junction nucleotides: 2. Per germline, CDR1 MNHNS and CDR2 SASEGT. The CDR3 region is CASSAGTGGQPQHF. CDR3 nucleotides: TGTGCCAGCAGTGCCGGGACAGGGGGTCAGCCCCAGCATTTT.

This clone was counted a single time. This sequence joins TRBV11-2 and TRBJ2-7; D unclear. This CDR3 comprises 14 residues. V lost 5 bases and J 2 bases, leaving 13 bases between the germline ends. The germline V gene has CDR1 SGHAT and CDR2 FQNNGV. The CDR3 DNA reads TGTGCCAGCAGCGTCGGGCCCCGGCCCTACGAGCAGTACTTC. It is translated as CASSVGPRPYEQYF. The full variable domain, its missing parts supplied by reference TRBV11-2 and TRBJ2-7, is EAGVAQSPRYKIIEKRQSVAFWCNPISGHATLYWYQQILGQGPKLLIQFQNNGVVDDSQLPKDRFSAERLKGVDSTLKIQPAKLEDSAVYLCASSVGPRPYEQYFGPGTRLTVT.

The gene calls are TRBV28 and TRBJ1-2; D uncertain. V lost 6 bases and J lost 0, with 5 bases in between. Germline CDR1 is MDHEN and CDR2 is SYDVKM. The CDR3 loop spans 12 amino acids. The CDR3 region is CASSPPNYGYTF. The CDR3 DNA follows: TGTGCCAGCAGCCCGCCTAACTATGGCTACACCTTC.

This clone is a singleton in its sample. The rearrangement joins TRBV28 to TRBJ1-2; D is unclear. The ends were cut back, 3 bases at V and 6 bases at J, with 11 bases in the middle. CDR1 is MDHEN and CDR2 is SYDVKM in the germline V gene. CDR3 length: 13 residues. As DNA, the CDR3 is TGTGCCAGCAGTTTTAGGGCTGGGGATGGCTACACCTTC. Its protein is CASSFRAGDGYTF.

The chain recombines TRBV6-6 with TRBJ2-7, with 10 positions matching TRBD1. The CDR3 consists of 15 residues. V lost 4 bases to trimming and J lost 2 bases; unmatched junction nucleotides: 5. CDR1 MNHNY and CDR2 SVGAGI come from the germline V gene (reference sequence). The CDR3 bases are TGTGCCAGCAGTTCTCCGGGACAGGGGACCTACGAGCAGTACTTC. This gives the protein CASSSPGQGTYEQYF.

V and J are TRBV28 and TRBJ2-4; D unclear. CDR3 length: 11 residues. Looked up from germline, CDR1 is MDHEN and CDR2 is SYDVKM. Trimming took 4 bases from V and 8 from J, leaving 6 bases between them. CDR3 sequence: CASSSLDIQYF. In DNA, the CDR3 is TGTGCCAGCAGTTCTCTGGACATTCAGTACTTC. Filled out from reference TRBV28 and TRBJ2-4, the complete variable domain reads DVKVTQSSRYLVKRTGEKVFLECVQDMDHENMFWYRQDPGLGLRLIYFSYDVKMKEKGDIPEGYSVSREKKERFSLILESASTNQTSMYLCASSSLDIQYFGAGTRLSVL.

The count of this clone is one. The chain uses TRBV7-8 and TRBJ2-1, with a weak D call TRBD2 (6 bases). V shed 5 bases and J shed 6 bases, with 14 bases lying between them. The germline V gene encodes CDR1 SGHVS and CDR2 FQNEAQ. There are 14 residues in the CDR3. The CDR3 loop is CASSRTTSRNEQFF. The DNA of the CDR3 is TGTGCCAGCAGCAGGACTACCTCCCGCAATGAGCAGTTCTTC.

This rearrangement joins TRBV11-2 to TRBJ1-1, with D perhaps matching TRBD1 (5 bases). V lost 0 bases, J lost 4 bases, and 9 bases lay in between. Germline V CDR1 and CDR2: SGHAT, FQNNGV. CDR3 length: 14 amino acids. CDR3 nucleotide sequence: TGTGCCAGCAGCTTAGATTTGGGGGGCACTGAAGCTTTCTTT. The encoded protein is CASSLDLGGTEAFF. Supplemented by reference TRBV11-2 and TRBJ1-1, the full variable domain reads EAGVAQSPRYKIIEKRQSVAFWCNPISGHATLYWYQQILGQGPKLLIQFQNNGVVDDSQLPKDRFSAERLKGVDSTLKIQPAKLEDSAVYLCASSLDLGGTEAFFGQGTRLTVV.